The present entry profiles one T cell receptor (beta chain) with its context. Authors' data handling: Amplification of reference gene primers provided the estimated nucleated cell counts. The repertoire was sequenced with immunoSEQ multiplex PCR; TCRdb's copy has only in-frame clones and lacks some. V and J calls and clone size are copied from that table; D and trimming were computed from the DNA. Of 350,000 to 450,000 clones listed, around nine tenths were seen once; the top ten hold roughly 1.5%. This sample is drawn from a study of blood T cell repertoires in COVID-19. The receptor's source is a woman in her thirties or forties with COVID-19, enrolled during active disease. Material for sequencing was peripheral blood.

The DNA for the CDR3 is TGTGCCAGCAACGTGGGCGGGGAAAGGAGCACCATATATTTT. Its translation is CASNVGGERSTIYF. The chain is built from TRBV19 and TRBJ1-3, with D unresolved. Germline V gene lookup returns CDR1 LNHDA and CDR2 SQIVND (reference sequence). V dropped 9 bases and J dropped 9 bases, with 21 bases sitting between them. CDR3 length equals 14 residues.